One sample yielded the 10 T cell receptor beta chains listed below, sequenced in a study of T cell responses to AZD1222 COVID-19 vaccine. TCRdb keeps only in-frame clones here, not all; method: immunoSEQ multiplex PCR. The sample consists of tens of thousands of clones, 65% to 90% of them appearing once. Sequenced here: peripheral blood, sampled on day 0 of AZD1222 vaccination. Receptors were obtained from an adult in good health.

The V and J genes are TRBV27 and TRBJ1-4, with 7 bases aligning to TRBD1. With V trimmed by 5 bases and J by 7 bases, 7 bases remained unmatched. Germline CDR1 MNHEY, CDR2 SMNVEV (reference sequence). The CDR3 loop spans 14 amino acids. The CDR3 reads CASSRQGAGEKLFF. CDR3 DNA sequence: TGTGCCAGCAGTCGACAGGGCGCGGGTGAAAAACTGTTTTTT.

V usage is TRBV6-1 and J usage is TRBJ2-7, with TRBD1 matching over 7 bases. Per the germline V gene, CDR1 is MNHNS and CDR2 is SASEGT. V was clipped by 4 bases and J by 1 base; unmatched bases: 19. This CDR3 has 19 residues. This CDR3 reads CASSGTLLSTGFGSYEQYF. CDR3 coding DNA: TGTGCCAGCAGTGGAACCTTACTATCGACAGGGTTCGGGTCCTACGAGCAGTACTTC.

The V gene is TRBV7-9, the J gene TRBJ2-3; D might be TRBD2 (6 bases). The CDR3 totals 15 residues. The ends were cut back, 2 bases at V and 2 bases at J, with 11 bases in the middle. Germline-derived CDR1 and CDR2 are SEHNR and FQNEAQ (reference sequence). The CDR3 reads CASSLMGRNTDTQYF. CDR3 nucleotide sequence: TGTGCCAGCAGCTTAATGGGGAGGAACACAGATACGCAGTATTTT.

The chain is built from TRBV19 and TRBJ2-2; possibly TRBD1 for D (6 bases). The CDR3 runs to 15 residues. Germline V gene lookup returns CDR1 LNHDA and CDR2 SQIVND (reference sequence). V lost 3 bases and J 1 base, leaving 9 bases between the germline ends. DNA of the CDR3: TGTGCCAGTAGTATTGCACAGGGGAACACCGGGGAGCTGTTTTTT. Translated: CASSIAQGNTGELFF.

The chain recombines TRBV15 with TRBJ1-1, with D unclear. Trimming stripped 0 bases from V and 7 bases from J, with 12 bases between. CDR3 size: 14 residues. Per germline, CDR1 LNHNV and CDR2 YYDKDF (reference sequence). The CDR3: CATSRDAARGEAFF. CDR3 coding DNA: TGTGCCACCAGCAGAGATGCGGCGCGGGGTGAAGCTTTCTTT.

The gene calls are TRBV10-3 and TRBJ1-1; 7 bases agree with TRBD1. Germline assignment: CDR1 ENHRY and CDR2 SYGVKD. This CDR3 contains 15 residues. With V trimmed by 4 bases and J by 5 bases, 10 bases remained unmatched. CDR3 sequence reads: CAISAPGRGLTEAFF. In DNA form, the CDR3 reads TGTGCCATCAGTGCCCCCGGAAGGGGGCTTACTGAAGCTTTCTTT.

On this clone itself: Other DNA sequences in the sample encode the same CDR3. The chain joins TRBV5-1 to TRBJ2-5, with 9 positions matching TRBD1. Trimming cost V 0 bases and J 5 bases; bases outside gene matches: 5. This CDR3 region has 15 residues. Germline loops: CDR1 SGHRS, CDR2 YFSETQ. This CDR3 is CASSLGQGVRETQYF. CDR3 nucleotides: TGCGCCAGCAGCTTGGGACAGGGGGTAAGGGAGACCCAGTACTTC.

The rearrangement uses TRBV2 and TRBJ1-2; D uncertain. Trimming left V 5 bases short and J 6 bases short, with 13 bases between. The V gene's germline CDR1 is SNHLY and CDR2 FYNNEI. CDR3 size: 13 residues. The CDR3 here is CASSQARSHGYTF. DNA for the CDR3: TGTGCCAGCAGTCAGGCCAGGAGTCATGGCTACACCTTC.

CDR3 coding DNA: TGTGCCAGCCGGTATCGGGGCTACAATGAGCAGTTCTTC. It yields the protein CASRYRGYNEQFF. J is TRBJ2-1 and V is TRBV6-5; possibly TRBD2 for D (5 bases). From germline, CDR1 is MNHEY and CDR2 SVGAGI. CDR3 size: 13 residues. The germline V and J ends were trimmed by 8 bases and 3 bases, with 11 bases remaining between them.

This clone was counted a few times. V and J are TRBV5-1 and TRBJ2-5; 7 bases align to TRBD1. This CDR3 comprises 13 residues. V shed 4 bases, J shed 5 bases, and the junction held 5 bases outside the gene matches. CDR1 SGHRS and CDR2 YFSETQ come from the germline V gene. This chain's CDR3 is CASSRDSRETQYF. CDR3 DNA sequence: TGCGCCAGCAGCAGGGACAGTCGGGAGACCCAGTACTTC.